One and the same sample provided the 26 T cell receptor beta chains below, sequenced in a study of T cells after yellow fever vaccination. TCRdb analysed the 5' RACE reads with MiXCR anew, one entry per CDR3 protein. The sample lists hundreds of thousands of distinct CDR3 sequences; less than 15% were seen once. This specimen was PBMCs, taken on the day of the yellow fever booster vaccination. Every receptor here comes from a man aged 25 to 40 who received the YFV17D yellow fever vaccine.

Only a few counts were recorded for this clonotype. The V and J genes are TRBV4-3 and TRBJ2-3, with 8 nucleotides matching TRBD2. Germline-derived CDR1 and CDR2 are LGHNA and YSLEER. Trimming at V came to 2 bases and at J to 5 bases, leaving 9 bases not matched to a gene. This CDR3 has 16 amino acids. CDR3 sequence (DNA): TGCGCCAGCAGCCAACGACGTAGCGGGGAGAGAGATACGCAGTATTTT. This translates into CASSQRRSGERDTQYF.

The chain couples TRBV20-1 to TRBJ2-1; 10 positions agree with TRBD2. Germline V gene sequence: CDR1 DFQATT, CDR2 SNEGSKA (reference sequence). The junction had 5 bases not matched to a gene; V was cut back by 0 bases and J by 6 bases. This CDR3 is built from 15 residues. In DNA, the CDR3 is TGCAGTGCTAGAGATCCCCTAGCGGGAGCCAATGAGCAGTTCTTC. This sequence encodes CSARDPLAGANEQFF.

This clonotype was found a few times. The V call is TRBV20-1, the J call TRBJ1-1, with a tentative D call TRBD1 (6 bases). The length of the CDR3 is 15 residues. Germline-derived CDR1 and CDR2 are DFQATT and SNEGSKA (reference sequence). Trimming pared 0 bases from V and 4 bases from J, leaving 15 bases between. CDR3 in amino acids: CSARDGGAQSTEAFF. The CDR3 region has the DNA TGCAGTGCTAGAGATGGGGGGGCCCAGAGCACTGAAGCTTTCTTT.

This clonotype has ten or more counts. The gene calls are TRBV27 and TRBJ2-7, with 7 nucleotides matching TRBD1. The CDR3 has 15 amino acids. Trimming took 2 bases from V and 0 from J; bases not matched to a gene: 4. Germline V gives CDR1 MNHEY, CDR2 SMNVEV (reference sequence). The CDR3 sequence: CASSLAGTVSYEQYF. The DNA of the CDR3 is TGTGCCAGCAGTTTAGCCGGGACAGTCTCCTACGAGCAGTACTTC.

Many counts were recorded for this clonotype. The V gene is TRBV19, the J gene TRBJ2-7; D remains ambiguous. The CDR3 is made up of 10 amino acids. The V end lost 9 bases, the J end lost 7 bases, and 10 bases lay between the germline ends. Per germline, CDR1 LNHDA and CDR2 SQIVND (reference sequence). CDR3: CARLRFEQYF. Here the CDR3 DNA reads TGTGCCAGACTTCGGTTTGAGCAGTACTTC. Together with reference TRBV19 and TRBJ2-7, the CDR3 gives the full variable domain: DGGITQSPKYLFRKEGQNVTLSCEQNLNHDAMYWYRQDPGQGLRLIYYSQIVNDFQKGDIAEGYSVSREKKESFPLTVTSAQKNPTAFYLCARLRFEQYFGPGTRLTVT.

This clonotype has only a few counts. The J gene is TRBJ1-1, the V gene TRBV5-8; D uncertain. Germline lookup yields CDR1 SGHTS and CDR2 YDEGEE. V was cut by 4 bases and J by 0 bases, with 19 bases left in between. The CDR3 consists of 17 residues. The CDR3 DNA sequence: TGTGCCAGCAGCCCACGGAGGGTTAAGGAGGTGAACACTGAAGCTTTCTTT. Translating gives CASSPRRVKEVNTEAFF.

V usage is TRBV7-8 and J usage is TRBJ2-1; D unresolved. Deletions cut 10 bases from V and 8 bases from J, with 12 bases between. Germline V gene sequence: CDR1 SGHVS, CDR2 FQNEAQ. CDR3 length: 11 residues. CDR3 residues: CANLQKDEQFF. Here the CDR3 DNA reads TGTGCCAACCTACAAAAGGATGAGCAGTTCTTC.

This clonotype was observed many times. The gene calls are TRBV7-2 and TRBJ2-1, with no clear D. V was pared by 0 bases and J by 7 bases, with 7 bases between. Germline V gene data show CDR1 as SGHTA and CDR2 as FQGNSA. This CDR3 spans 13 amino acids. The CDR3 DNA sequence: TGTGCCAGCAGCTTAGCCCGCCAAAATGAGCAGTTCTTC. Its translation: CASSLARQNEQFF.

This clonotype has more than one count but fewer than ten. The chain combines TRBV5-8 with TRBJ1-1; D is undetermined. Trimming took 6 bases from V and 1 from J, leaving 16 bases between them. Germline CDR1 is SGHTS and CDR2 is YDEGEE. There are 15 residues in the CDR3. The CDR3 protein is CASTNNGRSNTEAFF. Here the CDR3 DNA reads TGTGCCAGCACCAACAACGGAAGGTCGAACACTGAAGCTTTCTTT.

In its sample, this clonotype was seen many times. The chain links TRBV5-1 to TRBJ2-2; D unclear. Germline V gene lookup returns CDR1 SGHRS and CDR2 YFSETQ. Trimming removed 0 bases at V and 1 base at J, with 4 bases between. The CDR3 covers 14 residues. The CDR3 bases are TGCGCCAGCAGCTTGGCGAGGAACACCGGGGAGCTGTTTTTT. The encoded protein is CASSLARNTGELFF.

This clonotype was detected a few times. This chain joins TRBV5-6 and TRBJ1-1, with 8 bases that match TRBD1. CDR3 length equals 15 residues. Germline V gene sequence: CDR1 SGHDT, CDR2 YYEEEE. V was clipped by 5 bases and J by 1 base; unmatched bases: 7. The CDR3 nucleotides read TGTGCCAGCAGTTATCAGACAGGGGCGAACACTGAAGCTTTCTTT. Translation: CASSYQTGANTEAFF.

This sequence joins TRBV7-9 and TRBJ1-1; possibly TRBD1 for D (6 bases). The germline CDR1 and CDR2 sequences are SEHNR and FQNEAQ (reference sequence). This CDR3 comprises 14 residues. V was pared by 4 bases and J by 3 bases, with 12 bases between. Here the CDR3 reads CASSSQGTDTEAFF. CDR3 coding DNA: TGTGCCAGCAGCTCACAGGGTACGGACACTGAAGCTTTCTTT.

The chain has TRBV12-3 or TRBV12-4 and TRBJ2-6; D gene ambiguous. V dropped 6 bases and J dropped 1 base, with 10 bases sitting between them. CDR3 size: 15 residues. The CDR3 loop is CASSTGWSGANVLTF. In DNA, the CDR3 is TGTGCCAGCAGCACCGGGTGGTCTGGGGCCAACGTCCTGACTTTC.

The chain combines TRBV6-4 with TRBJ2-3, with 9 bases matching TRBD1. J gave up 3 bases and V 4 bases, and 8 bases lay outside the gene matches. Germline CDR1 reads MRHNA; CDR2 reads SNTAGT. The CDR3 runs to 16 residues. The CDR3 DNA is TGTGCCAGCAGTGCCATACAGGGGGCATCGACAGATACGCAGTATTTT. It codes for CASSAIQGASTDTQYF.

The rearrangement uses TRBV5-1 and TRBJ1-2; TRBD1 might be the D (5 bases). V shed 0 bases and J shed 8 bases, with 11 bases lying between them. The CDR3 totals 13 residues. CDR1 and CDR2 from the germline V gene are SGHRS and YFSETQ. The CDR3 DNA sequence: TGCGCCAGCAGCTTGGCGGGGACTGGCGGCTACACCTTC. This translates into CASSLAGTGGYTF.

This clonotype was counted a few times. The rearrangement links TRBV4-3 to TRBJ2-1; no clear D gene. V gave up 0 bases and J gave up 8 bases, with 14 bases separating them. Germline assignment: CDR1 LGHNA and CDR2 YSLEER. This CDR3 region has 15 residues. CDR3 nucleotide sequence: TGCGCCAGCAGCCAAGACCCCTACTCTAGAGATGAGCAGTTCTTC. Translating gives CASSQDPYSRDEQFF.

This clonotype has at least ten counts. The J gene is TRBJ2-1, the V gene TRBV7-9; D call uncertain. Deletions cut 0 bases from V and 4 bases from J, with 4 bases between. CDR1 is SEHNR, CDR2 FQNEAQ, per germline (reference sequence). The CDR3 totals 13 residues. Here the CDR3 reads CASSLALYNEQFF. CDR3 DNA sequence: TGTGCCAGCAGCTTAGCGCTATACAATGAGCAGTTCTTC.

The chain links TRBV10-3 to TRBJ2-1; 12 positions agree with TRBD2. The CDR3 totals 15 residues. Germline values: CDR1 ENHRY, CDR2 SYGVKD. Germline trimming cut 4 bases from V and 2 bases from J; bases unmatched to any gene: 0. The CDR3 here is CAISGTSGTYNEQFF. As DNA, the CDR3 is TGTGCCATCAGTGGGACTAGCGGGACCTACAATGAGCAGTTCTTC.

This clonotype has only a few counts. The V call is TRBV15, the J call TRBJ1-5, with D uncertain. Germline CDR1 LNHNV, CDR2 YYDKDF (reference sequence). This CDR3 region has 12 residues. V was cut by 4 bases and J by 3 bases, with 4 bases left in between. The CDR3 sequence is CATSTLNQPQHF. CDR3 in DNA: TGTGCCACCAGCACCCTCAATCAGCCCCAGCATTTT.

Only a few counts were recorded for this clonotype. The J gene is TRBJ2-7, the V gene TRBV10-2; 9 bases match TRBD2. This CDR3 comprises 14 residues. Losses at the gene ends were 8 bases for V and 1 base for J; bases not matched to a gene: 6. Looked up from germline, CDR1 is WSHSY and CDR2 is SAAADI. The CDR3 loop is CASCNSGRSYEQYF. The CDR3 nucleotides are TGCGCCAGCTGTAACAGCGGGAGGTCCTACGAGCAGTACTTC.

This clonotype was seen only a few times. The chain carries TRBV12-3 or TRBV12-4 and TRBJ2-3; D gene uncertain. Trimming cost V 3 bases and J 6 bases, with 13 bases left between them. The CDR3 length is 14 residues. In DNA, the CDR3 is TGTGCCAGCAGTTTGAATGGGCAGAAGGATACGCAGTATTTT. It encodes CASSLNGQKDTQYF.

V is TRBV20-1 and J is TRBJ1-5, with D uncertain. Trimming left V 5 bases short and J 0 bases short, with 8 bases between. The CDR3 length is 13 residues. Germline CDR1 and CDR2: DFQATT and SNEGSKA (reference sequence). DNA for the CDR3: TGCAGTGCTGCTCCCGGTAGCAATCAGCCCCAGCATTTT. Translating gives CSAAPGSNQPQHF.

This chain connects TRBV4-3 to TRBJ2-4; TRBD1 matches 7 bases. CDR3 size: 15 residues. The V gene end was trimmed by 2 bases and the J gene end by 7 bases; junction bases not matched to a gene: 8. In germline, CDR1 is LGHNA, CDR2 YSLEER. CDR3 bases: TGCGCCAGCAGCCAAAACAGGGGTTCACGGAACATTCAGTACTTC. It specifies CASSQNRGSRNIQYF.

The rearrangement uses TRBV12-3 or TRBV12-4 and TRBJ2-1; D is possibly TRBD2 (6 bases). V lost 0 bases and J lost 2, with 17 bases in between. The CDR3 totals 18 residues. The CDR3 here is CASSLAAGGASAYNEQFF. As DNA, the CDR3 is TGTGCCAGCAGTTTAGCGGCCGGCGGGGCGTCCGCCTACAATGAGCAGTTCTTC.

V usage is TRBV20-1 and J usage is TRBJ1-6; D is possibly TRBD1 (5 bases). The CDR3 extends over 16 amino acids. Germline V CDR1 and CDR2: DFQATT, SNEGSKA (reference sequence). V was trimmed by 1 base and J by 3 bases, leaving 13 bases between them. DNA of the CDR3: TGCAGTGCTAGAGGCAGGGAGATTGGCTATAATTCACCCCTCCACTTT. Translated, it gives CSARGREIGYNSPLHF.

CDR3 bases: TGTGCCAGCGTAGGGGGGAGAACGGTGGGTGAGCAGTTCTTC. Protein sequence: CASVGGRTVGEQFF. The chain couples TRBV12-3 or TRBV12-4 to TRBJ2-1, with D perhaps matching TRBD1 or TRBD2 (6 bases each). V dropped 8 bases and J dropped 9 bases, with 20 bases sitting between them. The CDR3 spans 14 residues.